The 24 T cell receptor beta chains reported below all come from one sample, sequenced in a study of early T cells in non-severe SARS-CoV-2 infection. TCRdb passed the 5' RACE reads through MiXCR, listing each CDR3 protein once. The table shows 100,000 to 120,000 distinct CDR3 sequences, with 10% to 15% occurring only once. Sequencing was performed on whole blood, taken at baseline. All receptors derive from an adult who was a healthcare worker with PCR-confirmed SARS-CoV-2 infection or an uninfected control (not recorded which).

This clonotype has just a few counts. The chain links TRBV2 to TRBJ2-1, with 8 bases identical to TRBD1. The CDR3 contains 15 residues. Germline V gives CDR1 SNHLY, CDR2 FYNNEI. Trimming cost V 4 bases and J 6 bases; bases outside gene matches: 8. CDR3 coding DNA: TGTGCCAGCAGTGGTGTAGGACAGGGTTCCAATGAGCAGTTCTTC. Translation: CASSGVGQGSNEQFF.

In this sample, this clonotype turned up a few times. The rearrangement links TRBV28 to TRBJ1-2; 8 bases fit TRBD1. J lost 8 bases, V lost 7 bases, and 9 bases had no gene match. This CDR3 spans 13 amino acids. Germline-derived CDR1 and CDR2 are MDHEN and SYDVKM. The CDR3, as DNA: TGTGCCAGCATCGACTCAGGGGGCCTCGGCTACACCTTC. Its translation: CASIDSGGLGYTF.

In its sample, this clonotype was seen a few times. This chain connects TRBV2 to TRBJ1-5; no clear D gene. This CDR3 comprises 13 residues. The ends were cut back, 7 bases at V and 3 bases at J, with 10 bases in the middle. Germline CDR1 and CDR2: SNHLY and FYNNEI. CDR3 sequence: CASKRDVNQPQHF. As DNA, the CDR3 is TGTGCCAGCAAAAGAGACGTCAATCAGCCCCAGCATTTT.

The chain combines TRBV28 with TRBJ2-5; possible D gene TRBD2, 5 bases. The CDR3 length is 15 residues. V was pared by 5 bases and J by 4 bases, with 17 bases between. From germline, CDR1 is MDHEN and CDR2 SYDVKM. Here the CDR3 reads CASSPDGLARETQYF. The CDR3, as DNA: TGTGCCAGCAGTCCCGACGGGCTAGCCCGAGAGACCCAGTACTTC.

This clonotype was counted between two and nine times. Germline is not matched at one junction end, which may reflect a read error. V usage is TRBV6-7 and J usage is TRBJ2-1; D gene uncertain. TRBV6-7 is given ORF status, its function remaining uncertain. This CDR3 is 9 amino acids long. CDR3 loop: CASSYGKAF. The CDR3 bases are TGTGCCAGCAGTTACGGAAAGGCGTTC.

This chain connects TRBV18 to TRBJ1-2, with 9 bases identical to TRBD1. CDR3 length: 16 residues. In germline, CDR1 is KGHSH, CDR2 LQKENI. J lost 3 bases, V lost 5 bases, and 10 bases had no gene match. This CDR3 reads CASSASLRTGDYGYTF. CDR3 coding DNA: TGTGCCAGCTCAGCAAGTTTAAGGACAGGGGACTATGGCTACACCTTC.

This clonotype turned up a few times. V usage is TRBV5-5 and J usage is TRBJ1-1, with 8 bases that match TRBD1. CDR1 and CDR2 (germline): SGHKS, YYEKEE (reference sequence). The CDR3 consists of 16 residues. The V gene end was trimmed by 5 bases and the J gene end by 1 base; junction bases not matched to a gene: 10. The CDR3 DNA is TGTGCCAGCAGGGAACGACAGGGGATAAGGAACACTGAAGCTTTCTTT. Translating gives CASRERQGIRNTEAFF.

This rearrangement joins TRBV6-1 to TRBJ2-2; D call uncertain. The CDR3 has 13 amino acids. V was clipped by 6 bases and J by 9 bases, with 14 bases between them. The germline V gene encodes CDR1 MNHNS and CDR2 SASEGT. This chain's CDR3 is CASSETTRRELFF. For the CDR3, the DNA is TGTGCCAGCAGCGAAACCACACGGAGGGAGCTGTTTTTT.

V usage is TRBV6-5 and J usage is TRBJ2-7, with D perhaps TRBD1 (5 bases). Germline V CDR1 and CDR2: MNHEY, SVGAGI. Trimming pared 3 bases from V and 0 bases from J, leaving 12 bases between. CDR3 size: 15 residues. As DNA, the CDR3 is TGTGCCAGCAGTTATAACTTTGACAGCTCCTACGAGCAGTACTTC. Translation: CASSYNFDSSYEQYF.

This clonotype was seen a handful of times. The V call is TRBV5-1, the J call TRBJ1-2; possibly TRBD1 for D (6 bases). Per the germline V gene, CDR1 is SGHRS and CDR2 is YFSETQ. This CDR3 spans 15 amino acids. Trimming took off 0 bases at V and 4 bases at J, with 13 bases between the two ends. CDR3 sequence: CASSLGAGATYGYTF. CDR3 sequence (DNA): TGCGCCAGCAGCTTGGGGGCAGGGGCCACCTATGGCTACACCTTC. Looking up the rest from reference TRBV5-1 and TRBJ1-2 gives the full variable domain: KAGVTQTPRYLIKTRGQQVTLSCSPISGHRSVSWYQQTPGQGLQFLFEYFSETQRNKGNFPGRFSGRQFSNSRSEMNVSTLELGDSALYLCASSLGAGATYGYTFGSGTRLTVV.

This clonotype has a count of ten or more. This rearrangement joins TRBV7-9 to TRBJ2-3; D ambiguous. The germline V gene encodes CDR1 SEHNR and CDR2 FQNEAQ (reference sequence). The length of the CDR3 is 11 residues. V lost 4 bases and J lost 2, with 1 base in between. The CDR3 sequence: CASSSTDTQYF. The CDR3 nucleotides read TGTGCCAGCAGCTCCACAGATACGCAGTATTTT.

In DNA, the CDR3 is TGTGCCAGCAGCTTATGGGAGGGACTGAACACTGAAGCTTTCTTT. Protein sequence: CASSLWEGLNTEAFF. This chain links TRBV7-6 with TRBJ1-1; a possible D gene is TRBD1 (5 bases). The ends were cut back, 2 bases at V and 0 bases at J, with 10 bases in the middle. This CDR3 comprises 15 residues. Germline V gene lookup returns CDR1 SGHVS and CDR2 FNYEAQ.

V and J are TRBV2 and TRBJ2-5; a weak D match, TRBD2 (5 bases). This CDR3 is built from 12 residues. V lost 11 bases, J lost 5 bases, and 15 bases lay in between. Germline loops: CDR1 SNHLY, CDR2 FYNNEI. The CDR3 DNA reads as TGTGCCGGTGGACTGGCTCGCGAGACCCAGTACTTC. This translates into CAGGLARETQYF.

This clonotype occurred many times. The chain carries TRBV3-1 and TRBJ1-1; a possible D gene is TRBD1 (6 bases). Germline CDR1 is LGHDT and CDR2 is YNNKEL (reference sequence). This CDR3 region has 15 residues. With 4 bases removed from V and 3 bases from J, the gap between germline ends came to 15 bases. CDR3 DNA: TGTGCCAGCAGCCGATTTAACAGGGTTGACACTGAAGCTTTCTTT. This encodes CASSRFNRVDTEAFF. Supplemented by reference TRBV3-1 and TRBJ1-1, the full variable domain reads DTAVSQTPKYLVTQMGNDKSIKCEQNLGHDTMYWYKQDSKKFLKIMFSYNNKELIINETVPNRFSPKSPDKAHLNLHINSLELGDSAVYFCASSRFNRVDTEAFFGQGTRLTVV.

CDR3 DNA sequence: TGCGCCAGCAGTGACAGGGAAAATGGCTACACCTTC. Residues: CASSDRENGYTF. The V gene is TRBV10-2, the J gene TRBJ1-2; D is possibly TRBD1 (5 bases). CDR1 and CDR2 (germline): WSHSY, SAAADI. V was cut by 3 bases and J by 6 bases, with 8 bases left in between. The CDR3 has 12 amino acids.

V gene TRBV20-1 combines with J gene TRBJ2-5, with a possible D match to TRBD1 (5 bases). The CDR3 spans 12 residues. The germline gives CDR1 DFQATT, CDR2 SNEGSKA (reference sequence). The V and J ends lost 3 bases and 5 bases respectively, with 10 bases between them. The CDR3 region has the DNA TGCAGTGCTAGTCAGGGAAGGGAGACCCAGTACTTC. Amino acid sequence: CSASQGRETQYF.

The rearrangement joins TRBV6-5 to TRBJ1-5; D is unclear. CDR3 length equals 13 residues. V was trimmed by 2 bases and J by 0 bases, leaving 2 bases between them. Germline V gives CDR1 MNHEY, CDR2 SVGAGI. CDR3 DNA: TGTGCCAGCAGTTACAATAGCAATCAGCCCCAGCATTTT. Protein: CASSYNSNQPQHF.

The table lists this clonotype with many counts. The chain employs TRBV29-1 and TRBJ1-4; maybe TRBD1 (5 bases). The CDR3 spans 13 residues. Germline CDR1 and CDR2: SQVTM and ANQGSEA. The V gene lost 6 bases and the J gene lost 2 bases, with 10 bases spanning the gap. The CDR3 nucleotides read TGCAGCGTAGCAGGGTTGACTAATGAAAAACTGTTTTTT. The encoded protein is CSVAGLTNEKLFF.

The chain carries TRBV25-1 and TRBJ2-7; 8 bases fit TRBD1. The V gene end was trimmed by 1 base and the J gene end by 1 base; junction bases not matched to a gene: 3. In germline, CDR1 is MGHDK, CDR2 SYGVNS. The CDR3 spans 15 residues. CDR3 sequence (DNA): TGTGCCAGCAGTGAATCAGGGGGCGCGTCCTACGAGCAGTACTTC. Residues: CASSESGGASYEQYF.

The chain joins TRBV30 to TRBJ1-3; no clear D. Germline V lookup: CDR1 GTSNPN, CDR2 SVGIG (reference sequence). This CDR3 spans 14 amino acids. V shed 2 bases and J shed 0 bases, with 8 bases lying between them. The CDR3 reads CAWSLVNSGNTIYF. The CDR3 DNA follows: TGTGCCTGGAGTCTGGTGAACTCTGGAAACACCATATATTTT.

J is TRBJ2-2 and V is TRBV28, with D possibly being TRBD1 or TRBD2 (5 bases each). Per germline, CDR1 MDHEN and CDR2 SYDVKM. The CDR3 consists of 14 residues. With 7 bases removed from V and 6 bases from J, the gap between germline ends came to 15 bases. The CDR3 spells CASIPQRGSGELFF. CDR3 nucleotide sequence: TGTGCCAGCATTCCCCAGAGGGGCTCCGGGGAGCTGTTTTTT.

The rearrangement links TRBV2 to TRBJ2-7; 9 bases align to TRBD2. CDR1 SNHLY and CDR2 FYNNEI come from the germline V gene. The CDR3 sequence is 14 residues long. With 9 bases clipped from V and 4 bases from J, the junction kept 10 bases outside the gene matches. The CDR3 sequence is CASRIPSGVYEQYF. Here the CDR3 DNA reads TGTGCCAGTAGGATTCCTAGCGGGGTGTACGAGCAGTACTTC.

The rearrangement links TRBV20-1 to TRBJ2-5; a weak D match, TRBD1 (5 bases). Germline V gene sequence: CDR1 DFQATT, CDR2 SNEGSKA (reference sequence). The CDR3 extends over 16 amino acids. Trimming took off 2 bases at V and 2 bases at J, with 18 bases between the two ends. This CDR3 reads CSARQGLLYSQETQYF. The DNA of the CDR3 is TGCAGTGCTAGACAGGGTCTACTATACAGTCAAGAGACCCAGTACTTC.

V gene TRBV29-1 combines with J gene TRBJ2-1; D not resolved. V lost 3 bases, J lost 6 bases, and 6 bases lay in between. The CDR3 is 11 residues long. In germline, CDR1 is SQVTM, CDR2 ANQGSEA. The CDR3 region is CSVDFTNEQFF. The CDR3 nucleotides read TGCAGCGTTGACTTCACCAATGAGCAGTTCTTC.